The rows below give T cell receptor beta chains drawn from one sample of a study of blood T cell repertoires in COVID-19. Data came from immunoSEQ multiplex PCR; TCRdb stores just in-frame clones and leaves some out. The table shows about 320,000 clones, with nearly 90% occurring only once. The sequenced sample consisted of peripheral blood. The receptors derive from a woman in her 30s with COVID-19, enrolled during active disease. The conserved cysteine and the conserved F or W are not part of the CDR3 here.

>TRBV25-1|TRBJ1-2|10
ASSRGGYGYT
>TRBV7-8|TRBJ1-4|14
ASSPSAGGRNEKLF
>TRBV5-1|TRBJ1-2|13
ASSSRTGPTYGYT
>TRBV7-9|TRBJ2-5|13
ASSGRGLRQETQY
>TRBV28|TRBJ1-3|14
ASSSLGQGDGNTIY
>TRBV27|TRBJ2-6|14
ASSFGGFSGANVLT
>TRBV27|TRBJ2-3|10
ASWDFSDTQY
>TRBV3-1/TRBV3-2|TRBJ2-6|16
ASSLRGGARSGANVLT
>TRBV5-1|TRBJ1-1|12
ASSLTGGHTEAF
>TRBV5-4|TRBJ1-1|11
ASTQTENTEAF
>TRBV5-6|TRBJ1-1|9
ASSLGVLTF
>TRBV5-1|TRBJ2-4|12
ASSPDRLKNIQY
>TRBV19|TRBJ1-5|13
ASSETAYSNQPQH
>TRBV6-1|TRBJ2-3|11
ASSEVRKDTQY
>TRBV5-1|TRBJ1-1|13
ASMGSRGVGTEAF
>TRBV18|TRBJ2-3|12
ASSPGQGTDTQY
>TRBV27|TRBJ1-2|12
ASSLQAGMHGYT
>TRBV9|TRBJ1-1|12
ASSPQGRNTEAF
>TRBV13|TRBJ2-7|14
ASSLEPARFPYEQY
>TRBV6-5|TRBJ1-2|11
ASSSTGMNGYT
>TRBV24-1|TRBJ1-3|10
ATPFWGGTIY
>TRBV30|TRBJ1-5|12
AWSAAARNQPQH
>TRBV6-5|TRBJ2-1|12
ASRWSPGDPEQF
>TRBV28|TRBJ2-7|12
ASSFPDRNYEQY
>TRBV30|TRBJ2-7|13
AWGRTGALSYEQY
>TRBV5-1|TRBJ2-7|13
ASSLPRDSTDEQY
>TRBV5-6|TRBJ2-7|12
ASSWRRVGYEQY
>TRBV2|TRBJ2-1|12
ASSPGLAYNEQF
>TRBV5-4|TRBJ1-2|12
ASSLRTGRYGYT
>TRBV19|TRBJ1-5|11
ASSMGVGQPQH
>TRBV7-9|TRBJ1-2|13
ASSSEDSVNYGYT
>TRBV25-1|TRBJ2-5|12
ASSRGLAAETQY
>TRBV3-1/TRBV3-2|TRBJ2-7|12
ASTGTSAAYEQY
>TRBV2|TRBJ1-5|12
ASSIDRFGQPPH
>TRBV29-1|TRBJ1-2|10
SVPPTGEGYT
>TRBV28|TRBJ2-4|10
ASAGLGNIQY
>TRBV10-3|TRBJ1-6|11
AIKGTYNSPLH
>TRBV5-1|TRBJ1-3|12
ASSPDNSGNTIY
>TRBV30|TRBJ2-1|12
AWSRTDSYNEQF
>TRBV29-1|TRBJ1-4|12
SALGQGVNEKLF
>TRBV10-1|TRBJ1-2|11
ASRTGGYYGYT
>TRBV21-1|TRBJ2-7|15
ASSSAQGKLRSYEQY
>TRBV15|TRBJ2-2|16
ATSRDLSASGLAPKLF
>TRBV5-8|TRBJ2-7|13
ASSLGDRGAYEQY
>TRBV7-9|TRBJ2-3|15
ASIFLPTPGARDTQY
>TRBV6-6|TRBJ2-1|12
ASTPSRSYNEQF
>TRBV5-1|TRBJ1-5|12
ASSLDTANQPQH
>TRBV19|TRBJ2-6|11
ASSIPWANVLT
>TRBV10-2|TRBJ2-5|11
ASRGEVQETQY
>TRBV5-1|TRBJ2-7|9
ASSGGNEQY
>TRBV7-8|TRBJ2-3|14
ASTHLGGAGTDTQY
>TRBV5-4|TRBJ2-7|13
ASSSQGSPPYEQY
>TRBV7-9|TRBJ2-7|12
ASSWPGETYEQY
>TRBV2|TRBJ1-6|12
ASSDVQGGSPLH
>TRBV28|TRBJ2-7|10
ASSPFSYEQY
>TRBV11-3|TRBJ1-1|12
ASSSARGLGEAF
>TRBV2|TRBJ2-1|11
ASSEGPGGEQF
>TRBV27|TRBJ2-7|12
ASSLAGSSYEQY